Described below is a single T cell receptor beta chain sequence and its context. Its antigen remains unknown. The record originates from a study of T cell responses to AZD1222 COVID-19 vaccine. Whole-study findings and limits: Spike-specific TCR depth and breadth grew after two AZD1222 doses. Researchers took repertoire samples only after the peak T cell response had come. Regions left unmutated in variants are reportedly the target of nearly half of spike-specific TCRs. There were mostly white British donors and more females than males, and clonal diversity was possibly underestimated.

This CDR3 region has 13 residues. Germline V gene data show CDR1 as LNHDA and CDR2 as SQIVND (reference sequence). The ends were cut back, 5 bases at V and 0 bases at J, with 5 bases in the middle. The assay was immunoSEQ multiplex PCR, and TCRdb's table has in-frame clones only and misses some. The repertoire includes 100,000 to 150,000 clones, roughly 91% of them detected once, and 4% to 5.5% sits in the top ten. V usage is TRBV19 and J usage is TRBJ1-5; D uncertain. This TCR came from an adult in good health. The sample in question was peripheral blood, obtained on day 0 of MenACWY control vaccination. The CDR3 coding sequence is TGTGCCAGTAGTTCCAATAGCAATCAGCCCCAGCATTTT. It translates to CASSSNSNQPQHF.